This TCR beta chain was observed in a study of shared clonotypes between healthy human individuals. Repertoires were generated with immunoSEQ multiplex PCR, while TCRdb's copy carries only in-frame clones and drops some. This sample has over 400,000 clones; approximately 95% occur once, and the top ten carry nearly 0.065%. This TCR derives from a woman aged 25-40 years in good health. The specimen sequenced was naive CD4+ T cells sorted from blood. Specified subset: CD45RA+ positively selected.

In nucleotides, the CDR3 is TGTGCCAGCAGCTTTAGTGGTCGCTGGGCCCTCATCTACAATGAGCAGTTCTTC. Encoded protein: CASSFSGRWALIYNEQFF. This chain uses TRBV7-9 with TRBJ2-1; D is undetermined. The CDR3 has 18 residues. V lost 3 bases and J 3 bases, leaving 21 bases between the germline ends. Germline V lookup: CDR1 SEHNR, CDR2 FQNEAQ (reference sequence). Based on the CDR3 plus reference TRBV7-9 and TRBJ2-1, the full variable domain is DTGVSQNPRHKITKRGQNVTFRCDPISEHNRLYWYRQTLGQGPEFLTYFQNEAQLEKSRLLSDRFSAERPKGSFSTLEIQRTEQGDSAMYLCASSFSGRWALIYNEQFFGPGTRLTVL.